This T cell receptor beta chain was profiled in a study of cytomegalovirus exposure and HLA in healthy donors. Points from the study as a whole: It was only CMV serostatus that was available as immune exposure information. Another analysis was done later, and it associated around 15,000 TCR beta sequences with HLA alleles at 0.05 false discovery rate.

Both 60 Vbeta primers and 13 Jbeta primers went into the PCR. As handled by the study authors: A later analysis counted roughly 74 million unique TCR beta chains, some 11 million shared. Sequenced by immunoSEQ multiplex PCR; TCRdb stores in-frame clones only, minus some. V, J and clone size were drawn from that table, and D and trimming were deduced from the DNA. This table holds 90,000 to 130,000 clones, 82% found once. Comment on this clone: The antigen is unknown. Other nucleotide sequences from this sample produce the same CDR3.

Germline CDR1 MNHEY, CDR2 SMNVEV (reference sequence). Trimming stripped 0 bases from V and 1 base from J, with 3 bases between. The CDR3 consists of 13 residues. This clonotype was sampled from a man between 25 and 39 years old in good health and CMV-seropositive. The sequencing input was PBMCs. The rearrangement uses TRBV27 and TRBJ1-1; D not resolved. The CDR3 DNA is TGTGCCAGCAGTTTATCCCGGAACACTGAAGCTTTCTTT. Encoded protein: CASSLSRNTEAFF.